The 14 T cell receptor beta chains presented below share a single source sample, sequenced in a study of memory CD4+ T cells and cytomegalovirus serostatus. Single viable CD3+CD4+CD8-CD45RO+ cells were sorted as the memory CD4+ T cells. Profiling relied on immunoSEQ multiplex PCR, and the TCRdb table lists in-frame clones only, not all of them. The sample lists approximately 50,000 clones, about 70% occurring once. The sample comprised memory CD4+ T cells from blood. The receptors here all came from an adult in good health and CMV-seropositive.

The gene calls are TRBV10-3 and TRBJ2-5; weak D call: TRBD1 (5 bases). Trimming cost V 2 bases and J 4 bases, with 11 bases left between them. Germline lookup yields CDR1 ENHRY and CDR2 SYGVKD. The CDR3 sequence is 14 residues long. In nucleotides, the CDR3 is TGTGCCATCAGTGAGAGGGGCGCAATAGAGACCCAGTACTTC. Its translation: CAISERGAIETQYF.

The chain uses TRBV6-4 and TRBJ1-1; TRBD1 matches 9 bases. Trimming removed 4 bases from V and 5 bases from J; junction bases left unmatched: 8. This CDR3 is 15 amino acids long. Germline loops: CDR1 MRHNA, CDR2 SNTAGT. The CDR3 protein is CASSADRGRRTEAFF. The CDR3 coding sequence is TGTGCCAGCAGTGCGGACAGGGGCCGGAGGACTGAAGCTTTCTTT.

In its sample, this clone was seen many times. V is TRBV7-2 and J is TRBJ2-7; 10 bases are shared with TRBD2. Germline lookup yields CDR1 SGHTA and CDR2 FQGNSA. Trimming cost V 5 bases and J 6 bases; bases outside gene matches: 7. The CDR3 contains 14 residues. The CDR3 DNA sequence: TGTGCCAGCAGCGAAGGACTAGCGGAGACCGAGCAGTACTTC. Protein sequence: CASSEGLAETEQYF. Complete variable domain (other parts from reference TRBV7-2 and TRBJ2-7): GAGVSQSPSNKVTEKGKDVELRCDPISGHTALYWYRQSLGQGLEFLIYFQGNSAPDKSGLPSDRFSAERTGGSVSTLTIQRTQQEDSAVYLCASSEGLAETEQYFGPGTRLTVT.

J is TRBJ1-1 and V is TRBV19; D call uncertain. This CDR3 comprises 16 residues. V gave up 0 bases and J gave up 1 base, with 12 bases separating them. Germline CDR1 LNHDA, CDR2 SQIVND (reference sequence). The CDR3 is CASSIDVGLGNTEAFF. DNA for the CDR3: TGTGCCAGTAGTATAGATGTAGGGCTAGGGAACACTGAAGCTTTCTTT.

The V gene is TRBV2, the J gene TRBJ2-7; D may be TRBD2 (5 bases). Trimming took 6 bases from V and 1 from J, leaving 13 bases between them. Germline V gene sequence: CDR1 SNHLY, CDR2 FYNNEI. The CDR3 is 14 residues long. CDR3 DNA: TGTGCCAGCAGATTGACTATTAAGTCCTACGAGCAGTACTTC. Its translation: CASRLTIKSYEQYF. The full variable domain, with the rest looked up from reference TRBV2 and TRBJ2-7, is EPEVTQTPSHQVTQMGQEVILRCVPISNHLYFYWYRQILGQKVEFLVSFYNNEISEKSEIFDDQFSVERPDGSNFTLKIRSTKLEDSAMYFCASRLTIKSYEQYFGPGTRLTVT.

The CDR3 nucleotides are TGCGCCAGCAGCCGGGACGGGGGCGCAGATACGCAGTATTTT. It is translated as CASSRDGGADTQYF. The chain joins TRBV4-3 to TRBJ2-3; D may be TRBD1 or TRBD2 (6 bases each). V shed 4 bases and J shed 4 bases, with 12 bases lying between them. The germline V gene has CDR1 LGHNA and CDR2 YSLEER. This CDR3 region has 14 residues.

The V gene is TRBV6-5, the J gene TRBJ1-1; 9 nucleotides line up with TRBD1. Trimming at V came to 0 bases and at J to 5 bases, leaving 4 bases not matched to a gene. There are 15 residues in the CDR3. CDR1 MNHEY and CDR2 SVGAGI come from the germline V gene. CDR3 residues: CASSYSGTGWTEAFF. As DNA, the CDR3 is TGTGCCAGCAGTTACTCCGGGACAGGGTGGACTGAAGCTTTCTTT.

This clone has only one observation. The rearrangement uses TRBV7-9 and TRBJ1-2; no clear D. Germline lookup yields CDR1 SEHNR and CDR2 FQNEAQ (reference sequence). This CDR3 has 13 amino acids. V lost 6 bases and J 8 bases, leaving 16 bases between the germline ends. In DNA form, the CDR3 reads TGTGCCAGCAGTCCTGAGGAGACTTGGGGCTACACCTTC. This encodes CASSPEETWGYTF.

This clone was seen just once. The genes are TRBV5-4 and TRBJ2-1; D gene ambiguous. V lost 2 bases and J lost 5, with 11 bases in between. Germline loops: CDR1 SGHNT, CDR2 YYREEE (reference sequence). CDR3 length: 14 amino acids. The DNA for the CDR3 is TGTGCCAGCAGCTTCTTCGATCCAAACAATGAGCAGTTCTTC. The encoded protein is CASSFFDPNNEQFF.

This rearrangement joins TRBV11-3 to TRBJ1-1; 11 bases align to TRBD1. The germline gives CDR1 SGHNT, CDR2 YENEEA. Trimming removed 5 bases from V and 1 base from J; junction bases left unmatched: 6. This CDR3 is 16 amino acids long. CDR3 DNA sequence: TGTGCCAGCAGCCCGGGACAGGGGGTGGGGAACACTGAAGCTTTCTTT. Its translation: CASSPGQGVGNTEAFF.

The rearrangement uses TRBV2 and TRBJ2-1; 11 bases are a match to TRBD2. The CDR3 is 17 amino acids. V dropped 5 bases and J dropped 7; count of bases not matched to a gene: 13. Germline V gives CDR1 SNHLY, CDR2 FYNNEI. CDR3 amino acids: CASSRQPGTSGTNEQFF. CDR3 DNA sequence: TGTGCCAGCAGTCGACAACCCGGGACTAGCGGTACTAATGAGCAGTTCTTC.

The chain is built from TRBV11-2 and TRBJ1-1; 9 nucleotides match TRBD1. Unmatched junction bases numbered 6, after V lost 5 bases and J lost 5 bases. Per germline, CDR1 SGHAT and CDR2 FQNNGV. There are 14 residues in the CDR3. CDR3 region: CASSQGQGGTEAFF. CDR3 nucleotides: TGTGCCAGCAGCCAGGGACAGGGAGGAACTGAAGCTTTCTTT.

Comment on this clone: The sample has other DNA sequences that encode this CDR3 too. The J gene is TRBJ1-1, the V gene TRBV7-9, with D hard to call. CDR3 length: 13 amino acids. CDR1 and CDR2 from the germline V gene are SEHNR and FQNEAQ (reference sequence). The V end lost 0 bases, the J end lost 4 bases, and 6 bases lay between the germline ends. The CDR3 is CASSLARGTEAFF. CDR3 DNA: TGTGCCAGCAGCTTAGCCCGCGGCACTGAAGCTTTCTTT.

The chain is built from TRBV15 and TRBJ1-2; 8 bases map to TRBD1. Germline assignment: CDR1 LNHNV and CDR2 YYDKDF (reference sequence). V shed 7 bases, J shed 7 bases, and the junction held 8 bases outside the gene matches. The CDR3 has 13 residues. The CDR3 reads CATNHRGTRGYTF. Written as DNA, the CDR3 is TGTGCCACCAATCACAGGGGGACTCGTGGCTACACCTTC.